This T cell receptor (beta chain) came from a study of OX40 agonist ivuxolimab in advanced cancers. Blood sampling was done at baseline, cycle 4 day 1, and cycle 7 day 1. Only one count was recorded for this clone. TCRdb's copy holds only in-frame clones and misses some; the assay was immunoSEQ multiplex PCR. The sample shows about 18,000 clones, 80% to 85% of them seen only once. The sequencing used CD4+ or CD8+ T cells sorted from blood, collected in a trial of the OX40 agonist ivuxolimab. The source of this sequence is an adult with an advanced solid tumor such as melanoma, head and neck, liver or kidney cancer.

As DNA, the CDR3 is TGTGCCTGGACGAACCGGGGCACCCTATTCTCCTACGAGCAGTACTTC. Translating gives CAWTNRGTLFSYEQYF. This chain links TRBV30 with TRBJ2-7; D is tentatively TRBD1 or TRBD2 (5 bases each). Per the germline V gene, CDR1 is GTSNPN and CDR2 is SVGIG (reference sequence). The CDR3 covers 16 residues. With 4 bases removed from V and 0 bases from J, the gap between germline ends came to 19 bases.